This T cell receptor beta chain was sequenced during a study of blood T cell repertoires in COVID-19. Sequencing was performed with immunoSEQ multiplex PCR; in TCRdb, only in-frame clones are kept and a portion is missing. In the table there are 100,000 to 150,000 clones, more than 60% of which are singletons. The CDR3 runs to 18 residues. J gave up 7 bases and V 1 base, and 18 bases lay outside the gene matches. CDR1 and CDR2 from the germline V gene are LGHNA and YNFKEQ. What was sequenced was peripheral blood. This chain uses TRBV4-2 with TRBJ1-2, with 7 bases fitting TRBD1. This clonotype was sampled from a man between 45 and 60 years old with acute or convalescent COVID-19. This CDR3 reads CASSQVRDSEPDTGGYTF. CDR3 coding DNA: TGTGCCAGCAGCCAAGTCCGGGACAGCGAACCGGATACTGGTGGCTACACCTTC.